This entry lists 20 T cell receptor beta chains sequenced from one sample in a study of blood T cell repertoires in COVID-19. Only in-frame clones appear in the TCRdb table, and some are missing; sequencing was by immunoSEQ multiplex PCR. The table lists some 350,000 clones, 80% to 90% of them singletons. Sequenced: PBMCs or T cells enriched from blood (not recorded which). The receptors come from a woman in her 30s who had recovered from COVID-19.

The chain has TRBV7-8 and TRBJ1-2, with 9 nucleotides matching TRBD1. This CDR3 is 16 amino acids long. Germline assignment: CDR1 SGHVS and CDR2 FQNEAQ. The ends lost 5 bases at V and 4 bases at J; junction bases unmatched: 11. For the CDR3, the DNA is TGTGCCAGCAGCGCCGGGACAGGGTATACAGTCTATGGCTACACCTTC. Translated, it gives CASSAGTGYTVYGYTF. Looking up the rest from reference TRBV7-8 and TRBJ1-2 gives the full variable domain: GAGVSQSPRYKVAKRGQDVALRCDPISGHVSLFWYQQALGQGPEFLTYFQNEAQLDKSGLPSDRFFAERPEGSVSTLKIQRTQQEDSAVYLCASSAGTGYTVYGYTFGSGTRLTVV.

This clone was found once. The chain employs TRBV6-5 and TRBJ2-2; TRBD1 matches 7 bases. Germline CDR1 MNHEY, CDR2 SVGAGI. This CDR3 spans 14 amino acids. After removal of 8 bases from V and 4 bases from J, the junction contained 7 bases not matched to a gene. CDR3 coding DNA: TGTGCCAGCGGGGAACACAGGGGCACCGGGGAGCTGTTTTTT. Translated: CASGEHRGTGELFF.

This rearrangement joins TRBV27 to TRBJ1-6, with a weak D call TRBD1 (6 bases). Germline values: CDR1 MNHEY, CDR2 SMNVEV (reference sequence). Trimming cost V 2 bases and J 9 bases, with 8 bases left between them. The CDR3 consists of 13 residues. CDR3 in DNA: TGTGCCAGCAGTTTAGGGGACATTTCACCCCTCCACTTT. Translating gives CASSLGDISPLHF.

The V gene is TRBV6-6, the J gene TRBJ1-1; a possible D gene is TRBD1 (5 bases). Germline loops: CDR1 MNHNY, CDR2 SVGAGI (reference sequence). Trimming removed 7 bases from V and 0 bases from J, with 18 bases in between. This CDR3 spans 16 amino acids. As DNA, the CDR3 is TGTGCCAGCAACCTACCCCGGGGGGGAGTGAACACTGAAGCTTTCTTT. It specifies CASNLPRGGVNTEAFF.

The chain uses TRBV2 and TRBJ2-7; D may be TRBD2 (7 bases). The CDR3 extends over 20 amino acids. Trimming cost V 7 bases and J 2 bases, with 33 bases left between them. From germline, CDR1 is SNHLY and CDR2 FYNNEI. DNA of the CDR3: TGTGCCAGCAAACAAAGCAGGGGCCCTTTGGCTGGGAGGGACACCTACGAGCAGTACTTC. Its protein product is CASKQSRGPLAGRDTYEQYF.

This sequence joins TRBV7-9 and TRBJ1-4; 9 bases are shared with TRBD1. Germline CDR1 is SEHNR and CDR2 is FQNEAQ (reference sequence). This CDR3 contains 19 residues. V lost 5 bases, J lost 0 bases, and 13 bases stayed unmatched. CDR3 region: CASSRPLGGQGTTNEKLFF. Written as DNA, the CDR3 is TGTGCCAGCAGCCGACCCCTGGGGGGACAGGGAACAACTAATGAAAAACTGTTTTTT.

The CDR3 here is CASSMGTVHYEQYF. Written as DNA, the CDR3 is TGTGCCAGTAGTATGGGGACAGTTCACTACGAGCAGTACTTC. V usage is TRBV19 and J usage is TRBJ2-7, with TRBD1 matching 7 bases. J gave up 3 bases and V 3 bases, and 5 bases lay outside the gene matches. Germline V gives CDR1 LNHDA, CDR2 SQIVND (reference sequence). The CDR3 is 14 amino acids. Based on the CDR3 plus reference TRBV19 and TRBJ2-7, the full variable domain is DGGITQSPKYLFRKEGQNVTLSCEQNLNHDAMYWYRQDPGQGLRLIYYSQIVNDFQKGDIAEGYSVSREKKESFPLTVTSAQKNPTAFYLCASSMGTVHYEQYFGPGTRLTVT.

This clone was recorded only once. CDR3 DNA sequence: TGTGCCAGCAGTCTCCTTCCGGGTCTCGAGCAGTACTTC. Its protein product is CASSLLPGLEQYF. The gene calls are TRBV6-4 and TRBJ2-7; D gene uncertain. In germline, CDR1 is MRHNA, CDR2 SNTAGT. Trimming left V 5 bases short and J 6 bases short, with 14 bases between. The CDR3 spans 13 residues.

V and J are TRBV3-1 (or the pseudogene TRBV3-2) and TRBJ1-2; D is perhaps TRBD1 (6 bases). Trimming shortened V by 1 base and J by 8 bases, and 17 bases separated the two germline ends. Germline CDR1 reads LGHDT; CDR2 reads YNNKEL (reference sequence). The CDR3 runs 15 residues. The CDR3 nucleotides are TGTGCCAGCAGCCAAGTAAGCGTCAGGGGCTGGGGCTACACCTTC. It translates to CASSQVSVRGWGYTF.

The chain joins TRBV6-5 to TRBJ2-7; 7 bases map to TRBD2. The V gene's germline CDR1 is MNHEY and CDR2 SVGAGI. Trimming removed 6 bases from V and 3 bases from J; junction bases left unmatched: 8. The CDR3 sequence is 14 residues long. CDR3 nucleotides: TGTGCCAGCAGCAATAGTCGGGGGGACTACGAGCAGTACTTC. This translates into CASSNSRGDYEQYF.

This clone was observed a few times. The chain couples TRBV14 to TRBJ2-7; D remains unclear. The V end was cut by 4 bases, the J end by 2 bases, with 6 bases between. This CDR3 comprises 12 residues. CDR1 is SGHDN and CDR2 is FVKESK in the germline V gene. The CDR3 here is CASSPYTYEQYF. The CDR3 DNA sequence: TGTGCCAGCAGCCCTTACACCTACGAGCAGTACTTC.

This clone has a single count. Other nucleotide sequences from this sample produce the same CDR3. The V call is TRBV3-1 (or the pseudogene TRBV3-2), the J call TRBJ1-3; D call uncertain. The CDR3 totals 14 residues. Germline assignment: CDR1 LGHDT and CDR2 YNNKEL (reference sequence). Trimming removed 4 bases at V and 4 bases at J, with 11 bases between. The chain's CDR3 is CASSPRASGNTIYF. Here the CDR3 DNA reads TGTGCCAGCAGCCCGAGGGCGTCGGGAAACACCATATATTTT.

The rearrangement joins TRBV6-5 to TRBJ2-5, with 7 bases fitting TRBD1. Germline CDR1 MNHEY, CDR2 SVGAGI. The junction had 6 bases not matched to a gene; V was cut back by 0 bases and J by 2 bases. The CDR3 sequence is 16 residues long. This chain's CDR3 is CASSYSRGRNQETQYF. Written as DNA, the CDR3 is TGTGCCAGCAGTTACTCGAGGGGGCGGAATCAAGAGACCCAGTACTTC.

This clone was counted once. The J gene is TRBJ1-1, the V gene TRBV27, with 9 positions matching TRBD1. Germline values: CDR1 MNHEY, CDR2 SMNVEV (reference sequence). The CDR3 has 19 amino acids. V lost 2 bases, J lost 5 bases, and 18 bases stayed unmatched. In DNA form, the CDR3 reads TGTGCCAGCAGTTTAAACCTACCGGGACAGGGAGACGAACGGACTGAAGCTTTCTTT. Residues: CASSLNLPGQGDERTEAFF.

For the CDR3, the DNA is TGCGCCAGCAGCATAACCCCGGAGGGGGCTAGCACAGATACGCAGTATTTT. This sequence encodes CASSITPEGASTDTQYF. This rearrangement joins TRBV5-1 to TRBJ2-3, with D tentatively TRBD1 (7 bases). V lost 4 bases, J lost 0 bases, and 18 bases lay in between. This CDR3 contains 17 residues. Germline CDR1 SGHRS, CDR2 YFSETQ. The variable domain in full, completed from reference TRBV5-1 and TRBJ2-3, reads KAGVTQTPRYLIKTRGQQVTLSCSPISGHRSVSWYQQTPGQGLQFLFEYFSETQRNKGNFPGRFSGRQFSNSRSEMNVSTLELGDSALYLCASSITPEGASTDTQYFGPGTRLTVL.

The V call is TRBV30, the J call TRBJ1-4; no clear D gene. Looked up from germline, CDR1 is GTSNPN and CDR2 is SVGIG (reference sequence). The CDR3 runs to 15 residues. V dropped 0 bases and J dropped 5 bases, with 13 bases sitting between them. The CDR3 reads CAWSVNGIRNEKLFF. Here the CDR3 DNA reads TGTGCCTGGAGTGTAAACGGGATTAGAAATGAAAAACTGTTTTTT. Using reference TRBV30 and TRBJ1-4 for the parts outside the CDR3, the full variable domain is SQTIHQWPATLVQPVGSPLSLECTVEGTSNPNLYWYRQAAGRGLQLLFYSVGIGQISSEVPQNLSASRPQDRQFILSSKKLLLSDSGFYLCAWSVNGIRNEKLFFGSGTQLSVL.

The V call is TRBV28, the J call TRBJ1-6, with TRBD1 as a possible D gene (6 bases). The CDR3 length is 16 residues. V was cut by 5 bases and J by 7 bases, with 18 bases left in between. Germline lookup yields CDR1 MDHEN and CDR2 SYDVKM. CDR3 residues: CASSNGGPNSNSPLHF. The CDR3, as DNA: TGTGCCAGCAGTAACGGGGGGCCTAATTCCAATTCACCCCTCCACTTT.

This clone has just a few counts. CDR3 coding DNA: TGCGCCAGCAGCGACCGGACTGCCTTAAAGCAGTACTTC. Translated, it gives CASSDRTALKQYF. This chain links TRBV5-1 with TRBJ2-7; possible D gene TRBD2, 5 bases. This CDR3 is built from 13 residues. The germline V gene has CDR1 SGHRS and CDR2 YFSETQ. Between the trimmed V and J ends, which lost 4 bases and 8 bases, there was a span of 16 bases.

CDR3 DNA sequence: TGCGCCAGCACCTCCCAGCCGGAGCAAGAGACCCAGTACTTC. This codes for CASTSQPEQETQYF. The V gene is TRBV5-1, the J gene TRBJ2-5; D is unclear. The CDR3 extends over 14 amino acids. Deletions cut 6 bases from V and 2 bases from J, with 14 bases between. Germline CDR1 reads SGHRS; CDR2 reads YFSETQ. Complete variable domain (other parts from reference TRBV5-1 and TRBJ2-5): KAGVTQTPRYLIKTRGQQVTLSCSPISGHRSVSWYQQTPGQGLQFLFEYFSETQRNKGNFPGRFSGRQFSNSRSEMNVSTLELGDSALYLCASTSQPEQETQYFGPGTRLLVL.

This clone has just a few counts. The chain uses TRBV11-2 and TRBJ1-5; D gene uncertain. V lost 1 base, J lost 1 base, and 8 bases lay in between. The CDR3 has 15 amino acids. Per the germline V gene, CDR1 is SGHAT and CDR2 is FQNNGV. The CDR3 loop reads CASSLGPGSNQPQHF. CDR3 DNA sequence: TGTGCCAGCAGCTTAGGACCGGGAAGCAATCAGCCCCAGCATTTT.